One and the same sample provided the 4 T cell receptor beta chains below, sequenced in a study of regulatory T cells in long-lasting Graves disease. Sequencing libraries for TCR beta were prepared with iRepertoire HTBI primers and Arm-PCR of CDR3 regions. TCRdb itself ran the multiplex PCR reads through MiXCR, one entry per CDR3 protein. Found here are 450,000 to 700,000 distinct CDR3 sequences, roughly 12% of them singletons; the top ten hold 8% to 10%. Noted time point: newly diagnosed GD, antithyroid drugs for less than 3 months. Extracted RNA from PBMCs served as the source of the TCR library. The same data also went into a second study, on T cells in Graves' hyperthyroidism and ophthalmopathy.

Sequencing was performed on peripheral blood mononuclear cells (PBMCs), taken at new diagnosis, from a patient treated with antithyroid drugs. The source is a man under 40 with Graves disease.

This clonotype was picked up many times. The chain employs TRBV27 and TRBJ1-5; 11 nucleotides match TRBD1. The CDR3 is 18 amino acids. Per germline, CDR1 MNHEY and CDR2 SMNVEV (reference sequence). V dropped 6 bases and J dropped 0; count of bases not matched to a gene: 10. CDR3 coding DNA: TGTGCCAGCAGGACCGGGACAGGGGGTAGTTATAGCAATCAGCCCCAGCATTTT. Translation gives CASRTGTGGSYSNQPQHF.

This clonotype appeared a few times. This sequence joins TRBV30 and TRBJ1-4; 8 bases agree with TRBD1. Unmatched junction bases numbered 7, after V lost 2 bases and J lost 8 bases. The germline gives CDR1 GTSNPN, CDR2 SVGIG (reference sequence). The CDR3 runs 14 residues. The CDR3 here is CAWSRRTGYEKLFF. DNA for the CDR3: TGTGCCTGGAGTCGACGGACAGGGTACGAAAAACTGTTTTTT.

This clonotype showed up just a few times. The chain uses TRBV12-5 and TRBJ2-1, with no clear D. CDR1 LGHNT and CDR2 FRNRAP come from the germline V gene. The CDR3 totals 13 residues. V was cut by 7 bases and J by 8 bases, with 15 bases left in between. The CDR3 sequence is CASEKDPGDEQFF. The CDR3 DNA reads TGTGCTAGTGAAAAAGACCCGGGCGATGAGCAGTTCTTC. The full variable domain, completed using reference TRBV12-5 and TRBJ2-1, is DARVTQTPRHKVTEMGQEVTMRCQPILGHNTVFWYRQTMMQGLELLAYFRNRAPLDDSGMPKDRFSAEMPDATLATLKIQPSEPRDSAVYFCASEKDPGDEQFFGPGTRLTVL.

This clonotype was observed a handful of times. This chain connects TRBV25-1 to TRBJ1-1; D not certain. Deletions cut 3 bases from V and 7 bases from J, with 12 bases between. CDR1 and CDR2 from the germline V gene are MGHDK and SYGVNS. CDR3 length equals 13 residues. CDR3 protein: CASSDLMMVEAFF. The CDR3 DNA reads TGTGCCAGCAGTGATCTTATGATGGTTGAAGCTTTCTTT. Full variable domain (remainder filled in from reference TRBV25-1 and TRBJ1-1): EADIYQTPRYLVIGTGKKITLECSQTMGHDKMYWYQQDPGMELHLIHYSYGVNSTEKGDLSSESTVSRIRTEHFPLTLESARPSHTSQYLCASSDLMMVEAFFGQGTRLTVV.